The 8 T cell receptor beta chains listed next were all sequenced from one sample in a study of spatial heterogeneity in lung cancer. The time point was: sample taken at primary tumor resection. The authors sequenced whole RNA from tumor, nontumor lung or frozen PBMC without sorting. MiXCR, run by TCRdb on the 5' RACE reads, gives a single entry per CDR3 protein. The sample contains 25,000 or so distinct CDR3 sequences, approximately 4.7% of which appear only once. This specimen was PBMCs, taken at surgery. The receptors shown here come from a male donor with early-stage non-small cell lung cancer.

Many counts were recorded for this clonotype. The chain is built from TRBV28 and TRBJ1-4; D is ambiguous. CDR1 and CDR2 (germline): MDHEN, SYDVKM. Between the trimmed V and J ends, which lost 8 bases and 0 bases, there was a span of 13 bases. This CDR3 is 15 amino acids long. This CDR3 is CASARVVATNEKLFF. CDR3 nucleotide sequence: TGTGCCAGCGCCCGAGTTGTTGCAACTAATGAAAAACTGTTTTTT.

At least ten counts were recorded for this clonotype. The CDR3, as DNA: TGCAGTGCTAGTACGGCGGGGGGGAGAGAGACCCAGTACTTC. Protein product: CSASTAGGRETQYF. J is TRBJ2-5 and V is TRBV20-1; 9 bases map to TRBD2. V was pared by 3 bases and J by 4 bases, with 6 bases of the junction left unmatched. The CDR3 extends over 14 amino acids. CDR1 DFQATT and CDR2 SNEGSKA come from the germline V gene (reference sequence).

This clonotype was observed many times. The chain is built from TRBV9 and TRBJ2-3, with 7 nucleotides matching TRBD1. The J segment lost 2 bases and the V segment lost 5 bases, leaving 8 bases of the junction unmatched. Per germline, CDR1 SGDLS and CDR2 YYNGEE. CDR3 size: 15 residues. The DNA of the CDR3 is TGTGCCAGCAGTCCCGGGACAGCACACACAGATACGCAGTATTTT. Its translation is CASSPGTAHTDTQYF.

The CDR3 coding sequence is TGTGCCAGCAGCTTGGTTGGGTCAGATACGCAGTATTTT. Protein: CASSLVGSDTQYF. The genes are TRBV7-7 and TRBJ2-3; D uncertain. V was cut by 3 bases and J by 4 bases, with 8 bases left in between. This CDR3 comprises 13 residues. CDR1 is SSHAT, CDR2 FNYEAQ, per germline (reference sequence).

The chain links TRBV7-2 to TRBJ2-3; 8 nucleotides align to TRBD2. The CDR3 is made up of 16 amino acids. Losses at the gene ends were 0 bases for V and 3 bases for J; bases not matched to a gene: 5. Germline V gene data show CDR1 as SGHTA and CDR2 as FQGNSA. CDR3 loop: CASSLALAGGTDTQYF. DNA for the CDR3: TGTGCCAGCAGCTTAGCCCTAGCGGGTGGAACAGATACGCAGTATTTT.

Comment on this clonotype: A much larger clone differs from this one at a single base, so this may be a read error. This chain joins TRBV11-2 and TRBJ2-3; D is unclear. The CDR3 spans 13 residues. Germline loops: CDR1 SGHAT, CDR2 FQNNGV. The CDR3 spells CTSSSQARDTQYF. DNA for the CDR3: TGTACCAGCAGCTCACAAGCGCGCGATACGCAGTATTTT.

This clonotype was recorded at least ten times. The chain joins TRBV11-2 to TRBJ2-7, with a tentative D call TRBD1 (6 bases). V was cut by 5 bases and J by 3 bases, with 14 bases left in between. The CDR3 has 14 amino acids. CDR1 is SGHAT and CDR2 is FQNNGV in the germline V gene. The CDR3 DNA is TGTGCCAGCAGCCGGCGCCAGGGGTTCTACGAGCAGTACTTC. It codes for CASSRRQGFYEQYF.

This clonotype came up many times. This rearrangement joins TRBV4-2 to TRBJ1-1, with a weak D call TRBD1 (5 bases). The CDR3 loop spans 14 amino acids. Per the germline V gene, CDR1 is LGHNA and CDR2 is YNFKEQ. V lost 6 bases and J lost 1, with 12 bases in between. In nucleotides, the CDR3 is TGTGCCAGCAGATACGGACAACAGAACACTGAAGCTTTCTTT. This translates into CASRYGQQNTEAFF.